This T cell receptor beta chain appears in the sequencing data of a study of response to subunit inactivated influenza vaccine. Regarding the study as a whole: New T cells are recruited in small numbers by each seasonal influenza vaccination, according to the authors' suggestion.

Each CDR3 protein is one row after TCRdb ran MiXCR on the RT-PCR reads. The sample lists about 570,000 distinct CDR3 sequences, 12% occurring once. The CDR3 length is 15 residues. The germline V and J ends were trimmed by 8 bases and 3 bases, with 17 bases remaining between them. The germline gives CDR1 MNHEY, CDR2 SMNVEV (reference sequence). The sample holds a few counts of this clonotype. What it binds is not known. The source was PBMCs from blood, collected on the day of vaccination. The chain employs TRBV27 and TRBJ2-1; a possible D gene is TRBD1 (6 bases). The receptor was derived from a middle-aged man who received an inactivated influenza vaccine. The CDR3 bases are TGTGCCAGCGGCTCCGGGACAAGGGTCTACAATGAGCAGTTCTTC. Protein sequence: CASGSGTRVYNEQFF.